This T cell receptor (beta chain) was identified during a study of T cell repertoires in cytomegalovirus infection. About the study: Public TCR beta signatures marked donors with CMV infection and the matching HLA.

The CDR3 sequence is 13 residues long. V gave up 4 bases and J gave up 7 bases, with 11 bases separating them. CDR1 is MNHNS and CDR2 is SASEGT in the germline V gene. The study's findings and limits: The response measured ex vivo was dominated by TCR beta clonotypes (HLA-C-restricted and CMV-specific).

TCRdb re-called the reads with MiXCR, one entry per CDR3 protein. The data hold 200,000 or so distinct CDR3 sequences, with 35% to 40% observed a single time. Remarks on this clonotype: Its antigen is undetermined.

The rearrangement joins TRBV6-1 to TRBJ2-1; tentatively, D is TRBD2 (5 bases). Sequencing was performed on CD8+ T cells from cultured PBMCs, taken from culture after CMV antigen stimulation. The sequence derives from a human donor in good health (CMV status not recorded). Some clones in this sample may be carry-over from other donors' samples. Here the CDR3 reads CASSGWEQNEQFF. DNA of the CDR3: TGTGCCAGCAGTGGGTGGGAGCAGAATGAGCAGTTCTTC.